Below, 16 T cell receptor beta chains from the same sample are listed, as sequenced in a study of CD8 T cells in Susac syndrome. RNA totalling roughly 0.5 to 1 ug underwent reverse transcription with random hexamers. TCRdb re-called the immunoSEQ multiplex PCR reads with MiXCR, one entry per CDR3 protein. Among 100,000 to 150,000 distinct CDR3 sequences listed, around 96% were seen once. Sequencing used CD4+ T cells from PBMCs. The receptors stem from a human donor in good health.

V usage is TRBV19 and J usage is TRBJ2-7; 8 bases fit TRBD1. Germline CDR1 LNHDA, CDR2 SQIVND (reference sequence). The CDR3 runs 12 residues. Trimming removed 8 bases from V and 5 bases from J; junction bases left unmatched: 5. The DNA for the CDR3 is TGTGCCAGTGCAGGACAGGGAGACGAGCAGTACTTC. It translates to CASAGQGDEQYF.

Here the CDR3 reads CASSARMDTEAFF. DNA for the CDR3: TGTGCCAGCAGCGCTAGGATGGACACTGAAGCTTTCTTT. The V gene is TRBV9, the J gene TRBJ1-1; D is uncertain. Germline CDR1 is SGDLS and CDR2 is YYNGEE. Trimming shortened V by 3 bases and J by 3 bases, and 9 bases separated the two germline ends. The CDR3 has 13 residues. The full variable domain, its missing parts supplied by reference TRBV9 and TRBJ1-1, is DSGVTQTPKHLITATGQRVTLRCSPRSGDLSVYWYQQSLDQGLQFLIQYYNGEERAKGNILERFSAQQFPDLHSELNLSSLELGDSALYFCASSARMDTEAFFGQGTRLTVV.

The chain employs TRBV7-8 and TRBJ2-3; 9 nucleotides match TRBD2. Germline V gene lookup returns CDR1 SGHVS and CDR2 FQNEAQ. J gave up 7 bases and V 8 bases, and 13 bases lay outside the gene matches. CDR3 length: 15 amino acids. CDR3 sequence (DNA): TGTGCCAGCCGTCTGGCCGTAGCGGGAGAAAATACGCAGTATTTT. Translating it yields CASRLAVAGENTQYF.

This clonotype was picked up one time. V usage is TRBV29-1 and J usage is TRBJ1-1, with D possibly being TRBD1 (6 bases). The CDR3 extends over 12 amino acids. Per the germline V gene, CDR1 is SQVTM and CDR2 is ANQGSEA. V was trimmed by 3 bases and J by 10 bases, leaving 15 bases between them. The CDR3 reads CSVETGGRGAFF. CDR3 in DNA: TGCAGCGTTGAGACAGGCGGAAGAGGAGCTTTCTTT.

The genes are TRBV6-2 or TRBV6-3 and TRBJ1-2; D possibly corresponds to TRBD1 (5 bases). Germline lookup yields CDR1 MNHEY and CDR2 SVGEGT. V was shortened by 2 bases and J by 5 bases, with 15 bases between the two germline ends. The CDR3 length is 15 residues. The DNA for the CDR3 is TGTGCCAGCAGTTACGGGGCAAGAGCTTCGTATGGCTACACCTTC. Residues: CASSYGARASYGYTF.

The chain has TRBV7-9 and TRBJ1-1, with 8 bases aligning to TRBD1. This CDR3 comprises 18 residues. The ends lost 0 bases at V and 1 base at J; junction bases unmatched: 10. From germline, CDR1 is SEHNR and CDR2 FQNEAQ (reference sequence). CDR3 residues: CASSLATGGADWNTEAFF. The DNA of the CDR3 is TGTGCCAGCAGCTTAGCAACAGGGGGAGCCGATTGGAACACTGAAGCTTTCTTT.

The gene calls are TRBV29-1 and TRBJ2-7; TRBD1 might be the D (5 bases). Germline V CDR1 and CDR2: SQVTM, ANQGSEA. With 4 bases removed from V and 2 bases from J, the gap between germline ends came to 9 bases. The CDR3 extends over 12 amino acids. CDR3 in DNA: TGCAGCGTTGCTGACAGCACCTACGAGCAGTACTTC. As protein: CSVADSTYEQYF.

The CDR3 region has the DNA TGTGCCAGCAGCCCGACGACTAGCGGGAGAGCCCAAGAGACCCAGTACTTC. Protein product: CASSPTTSGRAQETQYF. V and J are TRBV9 and TRBJ2-5; 12 bases fit TRBD2. The CDR3 is 17 amino acids. J lost 1 base, V lost 4 bases, and 8 bases had no gene match. Germline V gene data show CDR1 as SGDLS and CDR2 as YYNGEE.

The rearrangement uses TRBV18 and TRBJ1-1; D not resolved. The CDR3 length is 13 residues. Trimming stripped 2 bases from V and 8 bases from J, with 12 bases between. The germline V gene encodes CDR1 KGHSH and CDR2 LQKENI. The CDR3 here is CASSPDPTGEAFF. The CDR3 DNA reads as TGTGCCAGCTCACCAGACCCGACTGGGGAAGCTTTCTTT.

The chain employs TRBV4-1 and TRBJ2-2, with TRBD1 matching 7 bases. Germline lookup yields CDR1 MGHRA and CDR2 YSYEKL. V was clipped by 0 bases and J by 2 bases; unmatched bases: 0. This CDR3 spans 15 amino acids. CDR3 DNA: TGCGCCAGCAGCCAAGAAGGGGGCAACACCGGGGAGCTGTTTTTT. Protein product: CASSQEGGNTGELFF.

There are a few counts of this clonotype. CDR3 bases: TGTGCCAGCAGCCCGGGAGAGAGAAGAGCTTTCTTT. Its protein is CASSPGERRAFF. The rearrangement uses TRBV3-1 and TRBJ1-1, with D unresolved. V lost 4 bases and J 10 bases, leaving 13 bases between the germline ends. This CDR3 is built from 12 residues. Germline V CDR1 and CDR2: LGHDT, YNNKEL (reference sequence).

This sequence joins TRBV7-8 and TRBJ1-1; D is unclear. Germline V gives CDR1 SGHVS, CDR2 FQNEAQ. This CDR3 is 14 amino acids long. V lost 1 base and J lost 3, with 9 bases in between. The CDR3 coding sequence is TGTGCCAGCAGCTTAGAGAGGCTTTACACTGAAGCTTTCTTT. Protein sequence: CASSLERLYTEAFF.

CDR3 DNA sequence: TGCGCCAGCAGCCAAGAAGCACGGCGATACACAGATACGCAGTATTTT. Protein: CASSQEARRYTDTQYF. This chain joins TRBV4-1 and TRBJ2-3; D gene ambiguous. Germline V gene lookup returns CDR1 MGHRA and CDR2 YSYEKL. V was shortened by 0 bases and J by 2 bases, with 12 bases between the two germline ends. The CDR3 length is 16 residues.

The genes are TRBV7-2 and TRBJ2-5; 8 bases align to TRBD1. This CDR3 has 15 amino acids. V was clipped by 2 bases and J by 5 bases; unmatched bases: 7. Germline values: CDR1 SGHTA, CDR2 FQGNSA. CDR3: CASSLNRGKGETQYF. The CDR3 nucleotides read TGTGCCAGCAGCTTAAACAGGGGGAAAGGGGAGACCCAGTACTTC.

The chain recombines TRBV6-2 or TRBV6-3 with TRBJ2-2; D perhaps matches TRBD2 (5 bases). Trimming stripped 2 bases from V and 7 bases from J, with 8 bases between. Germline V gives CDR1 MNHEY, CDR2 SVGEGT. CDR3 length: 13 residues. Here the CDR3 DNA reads TGTGCCAGCAGTTACAACGGAGGCGGGGAGCTGTTTTTT. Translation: CASSYNGGGELFF.

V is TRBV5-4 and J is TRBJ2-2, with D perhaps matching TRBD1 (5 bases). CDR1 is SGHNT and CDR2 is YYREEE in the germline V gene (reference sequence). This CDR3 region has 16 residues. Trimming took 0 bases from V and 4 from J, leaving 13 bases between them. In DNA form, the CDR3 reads TGTGCCAGCAGCTTGGGGCCGACAGAGAGCACCGGGGAGCTGTTTTTT. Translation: CASSLGPTESTGELFF.